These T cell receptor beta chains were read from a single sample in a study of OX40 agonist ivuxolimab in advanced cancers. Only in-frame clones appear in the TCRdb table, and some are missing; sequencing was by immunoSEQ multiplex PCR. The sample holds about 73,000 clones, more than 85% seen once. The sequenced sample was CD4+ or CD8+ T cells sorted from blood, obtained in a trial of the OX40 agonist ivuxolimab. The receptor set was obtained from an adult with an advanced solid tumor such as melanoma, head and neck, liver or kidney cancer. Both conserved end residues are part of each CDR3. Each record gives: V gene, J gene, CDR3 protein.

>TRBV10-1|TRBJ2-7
CASSWGCPVFYEQYF
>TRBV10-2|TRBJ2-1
CASSESGQGHNEQFF
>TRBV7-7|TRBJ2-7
CASSQDRLATDYEQYF
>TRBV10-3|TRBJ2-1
CAISTILAGGHRNEQFF
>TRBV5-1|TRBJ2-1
CASSLVVSVEQFF
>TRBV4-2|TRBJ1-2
CASSQDPHGDYGYTF
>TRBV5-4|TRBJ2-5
CASRLAGDFETQYF
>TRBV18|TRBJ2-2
CASSLSPYGTGIGELFF
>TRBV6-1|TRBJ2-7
CASIRTGASYEQYF
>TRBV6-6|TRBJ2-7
CVSSGGTARSYEQYF
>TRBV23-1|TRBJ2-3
CASTYDQGQYF
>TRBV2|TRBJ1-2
CASSEEVVGSKGYTF
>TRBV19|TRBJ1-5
CASSQQGGSNQPQHF
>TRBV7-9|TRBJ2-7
CASSIESYEQYF
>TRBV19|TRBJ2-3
CASSIVRLAGADRDTQYF
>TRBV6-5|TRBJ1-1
CASSRRGVNTEAFF
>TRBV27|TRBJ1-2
CASSLKGAVYGYTF
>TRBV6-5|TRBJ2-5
CASGTGATQETQYF
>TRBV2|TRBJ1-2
CASSRDGYYGYTF
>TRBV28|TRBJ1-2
CASSPSQGSGYGYTF
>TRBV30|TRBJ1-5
CAWSRDRGNQPQHF
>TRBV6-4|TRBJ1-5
CASSGGVNQPQHF
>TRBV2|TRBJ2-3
CASSPLIDTQYF
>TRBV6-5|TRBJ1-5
CASRGDPLQPQHF
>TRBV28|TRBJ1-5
CASRITGGNQPQHF
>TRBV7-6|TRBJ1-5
CASSSGQGVIQPQHF
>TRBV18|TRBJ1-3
CASSEDIGNTIYF
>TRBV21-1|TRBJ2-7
CASSKERNHPFTGGPYEQYF
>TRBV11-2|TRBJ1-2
CASSPNDRAYDYGYTF
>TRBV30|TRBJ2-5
CAWSVKTGFQETQYF
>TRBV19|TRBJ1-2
CASSRDHEGYYGYTF
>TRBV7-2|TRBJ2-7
CASSFPGQGTPYEQYF
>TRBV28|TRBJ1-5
CASSKGHSNQPQHF
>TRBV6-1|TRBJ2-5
CASSERVSGETQYF
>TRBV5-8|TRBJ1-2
CASSLAGSLGGYTF
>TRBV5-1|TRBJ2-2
CASSLTSGKNTGELFF
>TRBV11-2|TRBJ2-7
CASSLVGNTYEQYF
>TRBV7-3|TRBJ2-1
CASSPDRANYNEQFF
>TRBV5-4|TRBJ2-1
CASSIPSGGAGPGEQFF
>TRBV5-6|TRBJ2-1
CASSLWQFIYNEQFF
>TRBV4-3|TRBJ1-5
CASSQDGGGGQPQHF
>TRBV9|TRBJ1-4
CASSPGQGGNEKLFF
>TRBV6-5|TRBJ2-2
CASHRGLNTGELFF
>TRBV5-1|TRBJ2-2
CASSLTAALNTGELFF
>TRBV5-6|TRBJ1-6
CASSPRDSYSPLHF
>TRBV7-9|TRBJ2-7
CASSFRDTTYEQYF
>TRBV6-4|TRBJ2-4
CASSEGTGQNIQYF
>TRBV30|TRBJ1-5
CAWRATGAGQPQHF
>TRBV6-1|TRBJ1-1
CASSEMITEAFF
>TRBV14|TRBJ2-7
CASSYHSVYEQYF
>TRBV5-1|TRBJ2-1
CASSLTGPNVEQFF
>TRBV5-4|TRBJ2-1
CASSLGARLAGNNEQFF
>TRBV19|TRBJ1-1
CASSMRQTNTEAFF
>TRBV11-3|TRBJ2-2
CASSLGGLTNTGELFF